The next 18 T cell receptor beta chains were all read from a single sample in a study of T-cell reconstitution after alpha-beta-depleted transplantation in children. Preparing the TCRbeta library involved the use of unique molecular identifiers. TCRdb passed the PCR reads through MiXCR, listing each CDR3 protein once. This sample has about 91,000 distinct CDR3 sequences, with roughly 7.7% found just once. The input for sequencing was PBMCs from the stem cell graft donor, taken from the stem cell graft. The origin of the receptors is a human donor who donated a stem cell graft to a child with congenital amegakaryocytic thrombocytopenia.

This clonotype was picked up a small number of times. The rearrangement links TRBV28 to TRBJ1-2, with a possible D match to TRBD1 (5 bases). V was pared by 2 bases and J by 8 bases, with 12 bases between. Germline V CDR1 and CDR2: MDHEN, SYDVKM. The CDR3 is 13 residues long. CDR3 nucleotides: TGTGCCAGCAGTTTAGAAGGGGCTCGGGGCTACACCTTC. This codes for CASSLEGARGYTF.

J is TRBJ2-7 and V is TRBV7-9; D is undetermined. Trimming cost V 5 bases and J 3 bases, with 14 bases left between them. CDR1 is SEHNR and CDR2 is FQNEAQ in the germline V gene (reference sequence). This CDR3 has 14 amino acids. The CDR3 spells CASSPRLSCYEQYF. The CDR3 nucleotides are TGTGCCAGCAGCCCCCGGCTCAGCTGCTACGAGCAGTACTTC. Combining the CDR3 with reference TRBV7-9 and TRBJ2-7 gives the whole variable domain DTGVSQNPRHKITKRGQNVTFRCDPISEHNRLYWYRQTLGQGPEFLTYFQNEAQLEKSRLLSDRFSAERPKGSFSTLEIQRTEQGDSAMYLCASSPRLSCYEQYFGPGTRLTVT.

Ten or more counts support this clonotype. The J gene is TRBJ2-2, the V gene TRBV20-1; 8 nucleotides line up with TRBD2. J lost 1 base, V lost 3 bases, and 4 bases had no gene match. CDR1 and CDR2 (germline): DFQATT, SNEGSKA (reference sequence). CDR3 size: 15 residues. CDR3 sequence reads: CSASRAGVNTGELFF. The CDR3 nucleotides read TGCAGTGCTAGCAGAGCGGGGGTGAACACCGGGGAGCTGTTTTTT.

This clonotype came up many times. The gene calls are TRBV12-3 or TRBV12-4 and TRBJ2-3; 7 positions match TRBD1. J was trimmed by 4 bases and V by 5 bases; bases with no gene match: 6. The CDR3 is 14 residues long. Here the CDR3 DNA reads TGTGCCAGCAGTCTCTCACAGGGGTCAGATACGCAGTATTTT. Protein product: CASSLSQGSDTQYF.

This clonotype has at least ten counts. This chain connects TRBV15 to TRBJ2-7, with D tentatively TRBD2 (5 bases). V dropped 0 bases and J dropped 1 base, with 7 bases sitting between them. The CDR3 loop spans 14 amino acids. Germline V gives CDR1 LNHNV, CDR2 YYDKDF (reference sequence). The CDR3 DNA reads TGTGCCACCAGCAGAGATCGGGGTTCCTACGAGCAGTACTTC. Amino acids: CATSRDRGSYEQYF.

This chain uses TRBV20-1 with TRBJ1-2; D is possibly TRBD1 (6 bases). Trimming took off 6 bases at V and 3 bases at J, with 17 bases between the two ends. This CDR3 has 14 amino acids. CDR1 and CDR2 (germline): DFQATT, SNEGSKA (reference sequence). The DNA for the CDR3 is TGCAGTGCCCAAGGGGGGGCTTTTGACTATGGCTACACCTTC. Translation: CSAQGGAFDYGYTF.

This clonotype has ten or more counts. The chain combines TRBV5-7 with TRBJ1-3, with a weak D call TRBD1 (6 bases). TRBV5-7 has ORF status, its function being uncertain. The germline V and J ends were trimmed by 1 base and 4 bases, with 18 bases remaining between them. The CDR3 consists of 17 residues. The CDR3 DNA sequence: TGTGCCAGCAGCTTGTCTCACAGGGCGTCGGAAGGAAACACCATATATTTT. It translates to CASSLSHRASEGNTIYF.

CDR3 sequence (DNA): TGTGCCAGTAGTATAGAGAAAGTCTTGAACACTGAAGCTTTCTTT. It specifies CASSIEKVLNTEAFF. The chain is built from TRBV19 and TRBJ1-1; D unresolved. From germline, CDR1 is LNHDA and CDR2 SQIVND (reference sequence). The CDR3 length is 15 residues. Trimming took 0 bases from V and 0 from J, leaving 8 bases between them.

This clonotype was counted at least ten times. The conserved phenylalanine or tryptophan normally closing the CDR3 is absent here, so this likely arose from a read error. The DNA is omitted, as the CDR3 cannot be located on it reliably, and the CDR3 follows TCRdb's listing. The chain links TRBV18 to TRBJ2-7; TRBD1 is the table's D call, not checked against the DNA. The CDR3 length equals 13 residues, ends included. From germline, CDR1 is KGHSH and CDR2 LQKENI. The CDR3: CASSLHHTGEISH.

This clonotype has ten or more counts. This chain connects TRBV6-5 to TRBJ2-7; 11 bases align to TRBD2. CDR3 length: 17 amino acids. V shed 5 bases and J 2 bases; nucleotides not matched to a gene: 11. Per germline, CDR1 MNHEY and CDR2 SVGAGI. DNA for the CDR3: TGTGCCAGCAGTACCGCCGAGACTAGCGGGACAACCTACGAGCAGTACTTC. This codes for CASSTAETSGTTYEQYF.

In this sample, this clonotype turned up many times. The J gene is TRBJ2-2, the V gene TRBV7-2, with TRBD2 identical over 9 bases. This CDR3 comprises 17 residues. The junction had 14 bases not matched to a gene; V was cut back by 7 bases and J by 5 bases. Germline V CDR1 and CDR2: SGHTA, FQGNSA. The CDR3 bases are TGTGCCAGCACCCAGGAGGCGGGAGGGCCGGGAACCGGGGAGCTGTTTTTT. This translates into CASTQEAGGPGTGELFF.

The table lists this clonotype with many counts. CDR3 DNA: TGTGCCAGCAGTCGAGGGGGCTCACCCCTCCACTTT. This sequence encodes CASSRGGSPLHF. The V gene is TRBV12-3 or TRBV12-4, the J gene TRBJ1-6; 7 bases agree with TRBD1. The CDR3 loop spans 12 amino acids. With 5 bases clipped from V and 10 bases from J, the junction kept 2 bases outside the gene matches.

This clonotype was seen at least ten times. The rearrangement uses TRBV14 and TRBJ1-6; 8 nucleotides align to TRBD1. Per the germline V gene, CDR1 is SGHDN and CDR2 is FVKESK. The V gene end was trimmed by 4 bases and the J gene end by 3 bases; junction bases not matched to a gene: 5. The CDR3 sequence is 16 residues long. CDR3 region: CASSLGQGFYNSPLHF. For the CDR3, the DNA is TGTGCCAGCAGCCTCGGACAGGGTTTCTATAATTCACCCCTCCACTTT. The whole variable domain, remainder taken from reference TRBV14 and TRBJ1-6, is EAGVTQFPSHSVIEKGQTVTLRCDPISGHDNLYWYRRVMGKEIKFLLHFVKESKQDESGMPNNRFLAERTGGTYSTLKVQPAELEDSGVYFCASSLGQGFYNSPLHFGNGTRLTVT.

This chain connects TRBV12-3 or TRBV12-4 to TRBJ1-5; D call uncertain. The CDR3 consists of 11 residues. Trimming stripped 1 base from V and 6 bases from J, with 1 base between. CDR3 DNA: TGTGCCAGCAGTTTAGGTCAGCCCCAGCATTTT. This translates into CASSLGQPQHF.

At least ten counts were recorded for this clonotype. The chain joins TRBV7-3 to TRBJ2-1; 14 bases are shared with TRBD2. V shed 2 bases and J 9 bases; nucleotides not matched to a gene: 3. Per the germline V gene, CDR1 is SGHTA and CDR2 is FQGTGA. The CDR3 is 15 residues long. The CDR3 coding sequence is TGTGCCAGCAGCTTATTAGGGACTAGCGGGAGTGAGCAGTTCTTC. Protein product: CASSLLGTSGSEQFF.

The table lists this clonotype with many counts. This chain uses TRBV5-1 with TRBJ1-2; D ambiguous. Germline V gene data show CDR1 as SGHRS and CDR2 as YFSETQ. CDR3 length: 14 amino acids. Trimming pared 0 bases from V and 7 bases from J, leaving 13 bases between. CDR3 coding DNA: TGCGCCAGCAGCTTGGCCCTCCAAGTGGGTGGCTACACCTTC. Translation: CASSLALQVGGYTF.

This clonotype was detected many times. The chain combines TRBV12-3 or TRBV12-4 with TRBJ2-7; no firm D call. The CDR3 loop spans 15 amino acids. The germline V and J ends were trimmed by 2 bases and 4 bases, with 15 bases remaining between them. This CDR3 is CASSLTAARRYEQYF. The CDR3 bases are TGTGCCAGCAGTTTAACGGCGGCAAGACGATACGAGCAGTACTTC.

This clonotype has ten or more counts. The chain recombines TRBV27 with TRBJ2-1; TRBD1 is a possible D gene (6 bases). The CDR3 length is 16 residues. Germline CDR1 and CDR2: MNHEY and SMNVEV (reference sequence). The V end lost 6 bases, the J end lost 10 bases, and 25 bases lay between the germline ends. The CDR3 nucleotides are TGTGCCAGCAGGGCGGGTAGTGGGGGCGTAGCAGGGGAGCAGTTCTTC. It yields the protein CASRAGSGGVAGEQFF.